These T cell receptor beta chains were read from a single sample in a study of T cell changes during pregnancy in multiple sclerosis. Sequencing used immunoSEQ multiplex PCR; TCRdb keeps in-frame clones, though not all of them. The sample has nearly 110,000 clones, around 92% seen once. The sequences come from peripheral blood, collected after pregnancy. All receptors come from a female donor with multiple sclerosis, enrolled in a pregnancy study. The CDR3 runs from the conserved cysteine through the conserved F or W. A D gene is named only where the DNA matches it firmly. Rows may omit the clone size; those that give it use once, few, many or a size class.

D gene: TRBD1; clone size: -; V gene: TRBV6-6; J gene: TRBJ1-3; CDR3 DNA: TGTGCCAGCAGCCTTGGACAGGGGGCAGTGGGAAACACCATATATTTT; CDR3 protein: CASSLGQGAVGNTIYF
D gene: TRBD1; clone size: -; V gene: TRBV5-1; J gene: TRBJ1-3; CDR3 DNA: TGCGCCAGCAGCACCGGACAGGGGACCGGAAACACCATATATTTT; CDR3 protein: CASSTGQGTGNTIYF
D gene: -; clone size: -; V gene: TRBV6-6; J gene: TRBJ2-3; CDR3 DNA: TGTGCCAGCAGTCAATCCCTACCACCCACAGATACGCAGTATTTT; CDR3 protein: CASSQSLPPTDTQYF
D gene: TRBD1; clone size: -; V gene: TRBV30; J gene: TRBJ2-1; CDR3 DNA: TGTGCCTGGAGTCGGGACAGACTATACAATGAGCAGTTCTTC; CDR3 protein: CAWSRDRLYNEQFF
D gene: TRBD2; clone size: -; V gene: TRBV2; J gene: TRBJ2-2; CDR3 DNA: TGTGCCAGCACCGTAACTAGCGCCACGACCGGGGAGCTGTTTTTT; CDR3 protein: CASTVTSATTGELFF
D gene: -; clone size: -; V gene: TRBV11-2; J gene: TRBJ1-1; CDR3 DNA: TGTGCCAGCAGCTTAGGGTTAGGGGGACAATGGAACACTGAAGCTTTCTTT; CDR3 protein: CASSLGLGGQWNTEAFF
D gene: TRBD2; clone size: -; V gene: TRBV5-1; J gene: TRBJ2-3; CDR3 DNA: TGCGCCAGCAGAACTAGCGGGGGTCCGGGGGATACGCAGTATTTT; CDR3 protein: CASRTSGGPGDTQYF
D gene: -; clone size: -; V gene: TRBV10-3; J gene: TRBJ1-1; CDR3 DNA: TGTGCCATCAGGGGGGACACCCCTAACACTGAAGCTTTCTTT; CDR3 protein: CAIRGDTPNTEAFF
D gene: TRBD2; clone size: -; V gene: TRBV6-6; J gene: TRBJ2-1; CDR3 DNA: TGTGCCAGCACCCAGGGACTAGCCGTTGGGGGTGAGCAGTTCTTC; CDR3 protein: CASTQGLAVGGEQFF
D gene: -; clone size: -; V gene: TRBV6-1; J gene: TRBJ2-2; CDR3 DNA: TGTGCCAGCAGTGAATTCCAGGTATTTGTGGAGCTGTTTTTT; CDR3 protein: CASSEFQVFVELFF
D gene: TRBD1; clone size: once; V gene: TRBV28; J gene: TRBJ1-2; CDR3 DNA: TGTGCCAGCAGTCAGACTGGACAGGGGGTATGGTACTACACCTTC; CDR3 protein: CASSQTGQGVWYYTF
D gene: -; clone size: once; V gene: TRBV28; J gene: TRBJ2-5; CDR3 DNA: TGTGCCATAAGCGTGAGGCAAGAGACCCAGTACTTC; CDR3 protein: CAISVRQETQYF
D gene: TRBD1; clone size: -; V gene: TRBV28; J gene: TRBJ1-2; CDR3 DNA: TGTGCCAGCAGCAGGGGGCCCGGTAATGGCTATGGCTACACCTTC; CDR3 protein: CASSRGPGNGYGYTF
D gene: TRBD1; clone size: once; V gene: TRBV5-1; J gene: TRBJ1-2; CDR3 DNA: TGCGCCAGCAGCTTGCGGACAGGCAACTATGGCTACACCTTC; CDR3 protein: CASSLRTGNYGYTF
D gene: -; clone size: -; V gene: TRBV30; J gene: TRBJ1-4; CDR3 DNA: TGTGCCTGGAGGGGACTTCACGAAGGTAAACTGTTTTTT; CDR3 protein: CAWRGLHEGKLFF
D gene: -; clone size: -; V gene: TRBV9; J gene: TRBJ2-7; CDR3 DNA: TGTGCCAGCAGCGTAGGTTCAGGGTCCTACGAGCAGTACTTC; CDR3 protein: CASSVGSGSYEQYF
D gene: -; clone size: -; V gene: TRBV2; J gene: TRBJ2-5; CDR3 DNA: TGTGCCAGCAGGGGGCGAGAGACCCAGTACTTC; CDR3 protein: CASRGRETQYF
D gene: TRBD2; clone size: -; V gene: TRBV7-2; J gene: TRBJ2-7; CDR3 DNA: TGTGCCAGCAGCCCCGTAGGAGCGGGGGGTGTCTACGAGCAGTACTTC; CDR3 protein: CASSPVGAGGVYEQYF
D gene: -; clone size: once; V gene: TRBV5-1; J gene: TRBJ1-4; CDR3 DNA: TGCGCCAGCAGCTTGCGGGAGGACGGATCTGGCGAACTGTTTTTT; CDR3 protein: CASSLREDGSGELFF
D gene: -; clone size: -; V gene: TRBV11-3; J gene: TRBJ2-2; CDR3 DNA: TGTGCCAGCAGCTTAAAGCCGGGGGTCGCCGGGGAGCTGTTTTTT; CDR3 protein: CASSLKPGVAGELFF
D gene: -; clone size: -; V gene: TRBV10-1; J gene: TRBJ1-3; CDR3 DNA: TGCGCCAGCCATCAATTTAAAGCGAGAAACACCATATATTTT; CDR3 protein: CASHQFKARNTIYF
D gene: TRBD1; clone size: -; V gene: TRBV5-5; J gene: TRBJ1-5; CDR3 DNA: TGTGCCAGCAGCATAACAGGGGGTCGAGGCAATCAGCCCCAGCATTTT; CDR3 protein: CASSITGGRGNQPQHF
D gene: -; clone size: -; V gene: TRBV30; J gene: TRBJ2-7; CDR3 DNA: TGTGCCTGGAGTGTACTGGCACAGGGCCCTCTATCCAAATACGAGCAGTACTTC; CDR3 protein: CAWSVLAQGPLSKYEQYF
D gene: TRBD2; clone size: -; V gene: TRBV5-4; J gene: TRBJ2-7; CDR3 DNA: TGTGCCAGCAGCTTGGACCTAGCGGGAGCCTCCTACGAGCAGTACTTC; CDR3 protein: CASSLDLAGASYEQYF
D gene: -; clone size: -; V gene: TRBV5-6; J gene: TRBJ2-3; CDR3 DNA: TGTGCCAGCAGCTTAGGGGGGGGTATCACAGATACGCAGTATTTT; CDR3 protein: CASSLGGGITDTQYF
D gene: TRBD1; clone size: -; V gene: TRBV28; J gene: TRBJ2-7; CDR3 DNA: TGTGCCAGCAGCTTGACAGGGCCCTACGAGCAGTACTTC; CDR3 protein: CASSLTGPYEQYF
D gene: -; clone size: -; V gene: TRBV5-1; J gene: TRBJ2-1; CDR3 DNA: TGCGCCAGCAGCTTGGCGGCAGGTGACTCCTACAATGAGCAGTTCTTC; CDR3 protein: CASSLAAGDSYNEQFF
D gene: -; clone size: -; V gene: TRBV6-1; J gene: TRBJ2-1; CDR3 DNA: TGTGCCAGCTCCGCCCCCCCTAGCTCCTACAATGAGCAGTTCTTC; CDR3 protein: CASSAPPSSYNEQFF
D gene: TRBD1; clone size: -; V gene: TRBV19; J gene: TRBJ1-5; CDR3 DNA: TGTGCCAGTAGACAGGGGGGGTCCTCAATTGAGCCCCAGCATTTT; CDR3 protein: CASRQGGSSIEPQHF
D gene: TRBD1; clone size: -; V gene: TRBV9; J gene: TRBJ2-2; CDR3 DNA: TGTGCCAGCAGCCCCCAAAGCGGGGACAGGGGCTGGGGAGAGCTGTTTTTT; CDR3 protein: CASSPQSGDRGWGELFF